Given below is one T cell receptor (beta chain) in context. The data stem from a study of T cell changes during pregnancy in multiple sclerosis. The data were produced by immunoSEQ multiplex PCR, yet TCRdb's version contains in-frame clones alone and is incomplete. The sample has about 50,000 clones, 92% seen once. The TCR comes from a female donor with multiple sclerosis, enrolled in a pregnancy study. The material sequenced was CD4+ T cells from peripheral blood mononuclear cells, taken after pregnancy.

CDR3 sequence reads: CASSLGQRDNSPLHF. As DNA, the CDR3 is TGTGCCAGCTCATTGGGACAGAGAGACAATTCACCCCTCCACTTT. This chain links TRBV18 with TRBJ1-6; 7 bases are shared with TRBD1. CDR3 length equals 15 residues. From germline, CDR1 is KGHSH and CDR2 LQKENI. Trimming took 5 bases from V and 7 from J; bases not matched to a gene: 8.